Following are 8 T cell receptor beta chains from one sample sequenced in a study of blood T cell repertoires in COVID-19. Repertoires were generated with immunoSEQ multiplex PCR, while TCRdb's copy carries only in-frame clones and drops some. The table shows 350,000 to 400,000 clones, with roughly 92% occurring only once. The sample consisted of PBMCs or T cells enriched from blood (not recorded which). The receptors were gathered from a middle-aged woman who had been exposed to COVID-19.

Here the CDR3 reads CASRPRQGAGTEAFF. CDR3 in DNA: TGTGCCAGCAGGCCTAGACAGGGGGCGGGCACTGAAGCTTTCTTT. The chain has TRBV7-6 and TRBJ1-1, with 10 nucleotides matching TRBD1. The CDR3 consists of 15 residues. Unmatched junction bases numbered 8, after V lost 6 bases and J lost 4 bases. Germline V gene data show CDR1 as SGHVS and CDR2 as FNYEAQ.

The chain is built from TRBV3-1 (or the pseudogene TRBV3-2) and TRBJ2-7; D possibly uses TRBD1 or TRBD2 (10 bases each). Looked up from germline, CDR1 is LGHDT and CDR2 is YNNKEL (reference sequence). CDR3 length: 19 amino acids. V gave up 4 bases and J gave up 2 bases, with 27 bases separating them. The CDR3: CASSRRTGGSGGLPYEQYF. The DNA for the CDR3 is TGTGCCAGCAGCCGCCGGACAGGGGGTAGCGGGGGGCTACCCTACGAGCAGTACTTC.

J is TRBJ1-4 and V is TRBV29-1, with 8 bases fitting TRBD1. Losses at the gene ends were 7 bases for V and 8 bases for J; bases not matched to a gene: 12. From germline, CDR1 is SQVTM and CDR2 ANQGSEA. The CDR3 contains 14 residues. For the CDR3, the DNA is TGCAGCGCCAGACGGACAGGGAAGCAAGAAAAACTGTTTTTT. Translating gives CSARRTGKQEKLFF.

The V call is TRBV18, the J call TRBJ1-2, with 7 bases fitting TRBD1. The germline gives CDR1 KGHSH, CDR2 LQKENI. Trimming at V came to 3 bases and at J to 3 bases, leaving 7 bases not matched to a gene. This CDR3 has 15 amino acids. CDR3 amino acids: CASSPPDRDYYGYTF. The CDR3 DNA reads TGTGCCAGCTCACCCCCCGACAGGGATTACTATGGCTACACCTTC. Using reference TRBV18 and TRBJ1-2 for the parts outside the CDR3, the full variable domain is NAGVMQNPRHLVRRRGQEARLRCSPMKGHSHVYWYRQLPEEGLKFMVYLQKENIIDESGMPKERFSAEFPKEGPSILRIQQVVRGDSAAYFCASSPPDRDYYGYTFGSGTRLTVV.

This clone occurred once. Here the CDR3 reads CASSTTTGLGGYTF. The CDR3, as DNA: TGTGCCAGTAGTACTACGACAGGTTTGGGTGGCTACACCTTC. This chain connects TRBV19 to TRBJ1-2; a weak D match, TRBD1 (6 bases). Germline values: CDR1 LNHDA, CDR2 SQIVND (reference sequence). V shed 4 bases and J shed 7 bases, with 16 bases lying between them. The CDR3 runs 14 residues.

The CDR3 nucleotides read TGTGCCAGCAGCCGACTCTCTGGGGAGCTGTTTTTT. Protein: CASSRLSGELFF. The V gene is TRBV5-4, the J gene TRBJ2-2; no definite D call. The CDR3 loop spans 12 amino acids. The germline V gene has CDR1 SGHNT and CDR2 YYREEE (reference sequence). The germline V and J ends were trimmed by 4 bases and 8 bases, with 9 bases remaining between them.

Here the CDR3 DNA reads TGTGCCAGTACCGACCAGGGGTTCCATCAGCCCCAGCATTTT. It encodes CASTDQGFHQPQHF. The V gene is TRBV19, the J gene TRBJ1-5; D is possibly TRBD1 (6 bases). The CDR3 covers 14 residues. The V and J ends lost 7 bases and 5 bases respectively, with 15 bases between them. CDR1 and CDR2 from the germline V gene are LNHDA and SQIVND (reference sequence).

This sequence joins TRBV4-3 and TRBJ2-5; possibly TRBD2 for D (6 bases). CDR3 length equals 17 residues. V shed 3 bases and J shed 1 base, with 18 bases lying between them. CDR1 is LGHNA and CDR2 is YSLEER in the germline V gene. The CDR3 DNA follows: TGCGCCAGCAGCCAGGGCGGGGCGGGGAACCTCCAAGAGACCCAGTACTTC. Its translation is CASSQGGAGNLQETQYF.